The next 21 T cell receptor beta chains were all read from a single sample in a study of blood T cell repertoires in COVID-19. TCRdb's table, derived via immunoSEQ multiplex PCR, lists solely in-frame clones and lacks some. This sample carries approximately 250,000 clones, approximately 85% of them seen once, and the ten largest clones take 4%. Sequencing was performed on peripheral blood. The receptors derive from a man aged 45-65 years with acute or convalescent COVID-19.

This sequence joins TRBV7-9 and TRBJ1-3; the D gene is possibly TRBD1 (6 bases). The CDR3 spans 14 residues. Germline assignment: CDR1 SEHNR and CDR2 FQNEAQ (reference sequence). V was shortened by 4 bases and J by 0 bases, with 7 bases between the two germline ends. CDR3 DNA sequence: TGTGCCAGCAGCTCGACAGGCTCTGGAAACACCATATATTTT. Protein sequence: CASSSTGSGNTIYF.

The chain has TRBV18 and TRBJ1-2, with 9 bases that match TRBD1. The V segment lost 8 bases and the J segment 6 bases; nucleotides outside the gene matches: 7. Germline-derived CDR1 and CDR2 are KGHSH and LQKENI. The CDR3 runs 13 residues. The CDR3 region is CASLTRTGDGYTF. The CDR3 bases are TGTGCCAGCCTCACCAGGACAGGGGATGGCTACACCTTC.

This clone has a handful of counts. The chain is built from TRBV10-3 and TRBJ1-6, with 9 bases identical to TRBD1. Germline CDR1 reads ENHRY; CDR2 reads SYGVKD. This CDR3 region has 17 residues. The junction had 10 bases not matched to a gene; V was cut back by 3 bases and J by 7 bases. DNA for the CDR3: TGTGCCATCAGTGACCCAAACAGGGGGCCGGGGAATTCACCCCTCCACTTT. It translates to CAISDPNRGPGNSPLHF.

The chain links TRBV30 to TRBJ2-3, with D maybe TRBD1 (5 bases). With 1 base removed from V and 6 bases from J, the gap between germline ends came to 14 bases. Germline CDR1 reads GTSNPN; CDR2 reads SVGIG (reference sequence). The CDR3 runs to 14 residues. DNA of the CDR3: TGTGCCTGGAGTGCCGCAGGGCCCGGGGATACGCAGTATTTT. Amino acid sequence: CAWSAAGPGDTQYF.

The chain links TRBV30 to TRBJ1-1; 7 nucleotides align to TRBD1. CDR1 GTSNPN and CDR2 SVGIG come from the germline V gene (reference sequence). The trim removed 3 bases at V and 4 bases at J, leaving 14 bases unmatched. The CDR3 runs to 16 residues. In DNA, the CDR3 is TGTGCCTGGAGCCAGAACCCGACAGGGAGGTTCACTGAAGCTTTCTTT. It translates to CAWSQNPTGRFTEAFF.

The CDR3 region has the DNA TGTGCTAGTGGTTGGGACAGTTTAGGGCCCCAGCATTTT. Its protein is CASGWDSLGPQHF. The chain carries TRBV12-5 and TRBJ1-5, with TRBD1 identical over 7 bases. The V gene's germline CDR1 is LGHNT and CDR2 FRNRAP. The CDR3 spans 13 residues. J was trimmed by 9 bases and V by 4 bases; bases with no gene match: 6.

The V and J genes are TRBV19 and TRBJ1-1; D gene uncertain. Per germline, CDR1 LNHDA and CDR2 SQIVND (reference sequence). This CDR3 has 13 residues. Trimming took 4 bases from V and 5 from J, leaving 11 bases between them. This CDR3 is CASSKFPGTEAFF. In DNA, the CDR3 is TGTGCCAGTAGTAAATTTCCGGGGACTGAAGCTTTCTTT. Filled out from reference TRBV19 and TRBJ1-1, the complete variable domain reads DGGITQSPKYLFRKEGQNVTLSCEQNLNHDAMYWYRQDPGQGLRLIYYSQIVNDFQKGDIAEGYSVSREKKESFPLTVTSAQKNPTAFYLCASSKFPGTEAFFGQGTRLTVV.

The V gene is TRBV6-6, the J gene TRBJ1-5, with 8 bases aligning to TRBD1. The germline CDR1 and CDR2 sequences are MNHNY and SVGAGI (reference sequence). This CDR3 contains 16 residues. Germline trimming cut 4 bases from V and 9 bases from J; bases unmatched to any gene: 14. The CDR3 reads CASSSGSGGRGVPQHF. CDR3 bases: TGTGCCAGCAGTTCGGGGTCAGGGGGCCGCGGGGTGCCCCAGCATTTT.

The chain links TRBV5-4 to TRBJ1-5; possibly TRBD1 for D (5 bases). This CDR3 contains 17 residues. With 2 bases removed from V and 0 bases from J, the gap between germline ends came to 15 bases. Germline loops: CDR1 SGHNT, CDR2 YYREEE (reference sequence). Here the CDR3 DNA reads TGTGCCAGCAGCTTTTTCTCGGGGGGAGGTAGCAATCAGCCCCAGCATTTT. Its translation is CASSFFSGGGSNQPQHF.

This rearrangement joins TRBV10-3 to TRBJ2-1, with TRBD1 matching over 10 bases. V shed 4 bases, J shed 7 bases, and the junction held 7 bases outside the gene matches. Germline V gene data show CDR1 as ENHRY and CDR2 as SYGVKD. This CDR3 has 15 amino acids. CDR3 amino acids: CAISAGTGVQNEQFF. CDR3 bases: TGTGCCATCAGTGCCGGGACAGGGGTCCAGAATGAGCAGTTCTTC.

The rearrangement joins TRBV19 to TRBJ2-1; the D gene is possibly TRBD1 (5 bases). Germline values: CDR1 LNHDA, CDR2 SQIVND (reference sequence). V was clipped by 5 bases and J by 8 bases, with 16 bases between them. There are 14 residues in the CDR3. CDR3: CASSLDTRVDEQFF. The CDR3 coding sequence is TGTGCCAGTAGTCTTGATACCAGGGTTGATGAGCAGTTCTTC.

The chain combines TRBV11-2 with TRBJ2-5, with D possibly matching TRBD1 (6 bases). This CDR3 comprises 14 residues. V lost 4 bases and J lost 5, with 14 bases in between. CDR1 SGHAT and CDR2 FQNNGV come from the germline V gene. The CDR3 loop is CASSSGQQGETQYF. The CDR3 nucleotides read TGTGCCAGCAGCTCCGGACAACAGGGTGAGACCCAGTACTTC.

In its sample, this clone was seen a few times. The chain is built from TRBV30 and TRBJ2-2; the D is unclear. In germline, CDR1 is GTSNPN, CDR2 SVGIG (reference sequence). CDR3 length: 12 residues. V was clipped by 3 bases and J by 6 bases, with 8 bases between them. CDR3 loop: CAWRLEAGELFF. In DNA form, the CDR3 reads TGTGCCTGGAGGTTAGAGGCCGGGGAGCTGTTTTTT.

The rearrangement joins TRBV12-3 or TRBV12-4 to TRBJ1-3; a weak D match, TRBD1 (5 bases). The CDR3 spans 13 residues. With 6 bases removed from V and 4 bases from J, the gap between germline ends came to 10 bases. The CDR3 protein is CASSSRVGNTIYF. DNA of the CDR3: TGTGCCAGCAGCTCCAGGGTCGGAAACACCATATATTTT.

The V and J genes are TRBV18 and TRBJ1-3; 8 bases agree with TRBD1. Losses at the gene ends were 8 bases for V and 4 bases for J; bases not matched to a gene: 10. The CDR3 has 15 amino acids. Germline-derived CDR1 and CDR2 are KGHSH and LQKENI. The CDR3 spells CASQTTGARGNTIYF. CDR3 coding DNA: TGTGCCAGCCAAACGACAGGGGCGAGGGGAAACACCATATATTTT.

The chain recombines TRBV19 with TRBJ1-6, with TRBD1 identical over 7 bases. V was pared by 4 bases and J by 14 bases, with 11 bases of the junction left unmatched. The germline gives CDR1 LNHDA, CDR2 SQIVND (reference sequence). The CDR3 spans 14 residues. For the CDR3, the DNA is TGTGCCAGTAGTAGAGAGACAGGGTTCGTCACCCTCCACTTT. Translated, it gives CASSRETGFVTLHF. The full variable domain, rest sourced from reference TRBV19 and TRBJ1-6, is DGGITQSPKYLFRKEGQNVTLSCEQNLNHDAMYWYRQDPGQGLRLIYYSQIVNDFQKGDIAEGYSVSREKKESFPLTVTSAQKNPTAFYLCASSRETGFVTLHFGNGTRLTVT.

The chain recombines TRBV6-5 with TRBJ1-2, with D perhaps matching TRBD1 (5 bases). CDR1 MNHEY and CDR2 SVGAGI come from the germline V gene. V was pared by 6 bases and J by 6 bases, with 14 bases between. This CDR3 contains 13 residues. The chain's CDR3 is CASSPGGADGYTF. Written as DNA, the CDR3 is TGTGCCAGCAGCCCCGGTGGGGCTGATGGCTACACCTTC.

This clone has a single count. The V and J genes are TRBV19 and TRBJ2-3, with TRBD2 matching over 10 bases. With 3 bases clipped from V and 0 bases from J, the junction kept 12 bases outside the gene matches. Germline values: CDR1 LNHDA, CDR2 SQIVND (reference sequence). The CDR3 length is 19 residues. The CDR3 protein is CASSISAGTSDPSTDTQYF. In nucleotides, the CDR3 is TGTGCCAGTAGTATTTCAGCCGGGACTAGCGACCCTAGCACAGATACGCAGTATTTT.

This clone has more than one count but fewer than ten. This chain uses TRBV7-9 with TRBJ1-4, with a weak D call TRBD1 (6 bases). The CDR3 has 16 residues. Trimming cost V 5 bases and J 7 bases, with 20 bases left between them. CDR1 and CDR2 from the germline V gene are SEHNR and FQNEAQ (reference sequence). The CDR3 nucleotides read TGTGCCAGCAGCGATCCGTCACGGCAGGGGCGTGAAAAACTGTTTTTT. Its protein is CASSDPSRQGREKLFF.

As regards this clone: In the same sample, other DNA sequences code for this CDR3. The chain recombines TRBV5-1 with TRBJ1-6; D might be TRBD1 (6 bases). The V and J ends lost 7 bases and 0 bases respectively, with 20 bases between them. Germline V gene data show CDR1 as SGHRS and CDR2 as YFSETQ. The length of the CDR3 is 18 residues. In DNA form, the CDR3 reads TGCGCCAGCGCCGAGGGGGGGATAGAAGCCTCCTATAATTCACCCCTCCACTTT. Its translation is CASAEGGIEASYNSPLHF.

CDR3 loop: CASSGYAQADTQYF. The CDR3 DNA is TGTGCCAGCAGTGGCTATGCCCAGGCAGATACGCAGTATTTT. The rearrangement joins TRBV2 to TRBJ2-3; no clear D. Germline V gene sequence: CDR1 SNHLY, CDR2 FYNNEI. The CDR3 covers 14 residues. Trimming pared 4 bases from V and 4 bases from J, leaving 12 bases between.